This entry lists 14 T cell receptor beta chains sequenced from one sample in a study of T-cell reconstitution after alpha-beta-depleted transplantation in children. Unique molecular identifiers tagged the TCRbeta library. TCRdb ran MiXCR on the PCR reads and lists one entry per CDR3 protein. There are some 300,000 distinct CDR3 sequences in the sample; roughly a tenth occur only once, and over 6% lies in the top ten. The sample was PBMCs, taken before TCRalphabeta/CD19-depleted stem cell transplant. These receptors all come from a boy under two years old with acute myeloid leukemia, due to receive a stem cell transplant.

In its sample, this clonotype was seen a few times. This clone may be a read error of a much larger clone one base away. The chain recombines TRBV7-2 with TRBJ2-5, with 9 bases aligning to TRBD2. The germline gives CDR1 SGHTA, CDR2 FQGNSA. The CDR3 has 17 amino acids. In DNA, the CDR3 is TGTGCCAGCAGTTTAGGACCGCTAGCGGGGAGGAAAGAGACCCAGTACTTC. This codes for CASSLGPLAGRKETQYF.

The chain carries TRBV6-5 and TRBJ2-3, with D perhaps matching TRBD2 (6 bases). The germline gives CDR1 MNHEY, CDR2 SVGAGI. This CDR3 has 15 amino acids. Between the trimmed V and J ends, which lost 3 bases and 0 bases, there was a span of 10 bases. The CDR3, as DNA: TGTGCCAGCAGTTATAGTGGGGGGAGCACAGATACGCAGTATTTT. Protein: CASSYSGGSTDTQYF.

This clonotype was observed a few times. V gene TRBV2 combines with J gene TRBJ2-1; weak D call: TRBD2 (5 bases). Germline V gives CDR1 SNHLY, CDR2 FYNNEI. CDR3 length equals 16 residues. V lost 1 base to trimming and J lost 4 bases, with 14 bases between them. DNA for the CDR3: TGTGCCAGCAGTGAAGAGTACCCCCCGGGGTACAATGAGCAGTTCTTC. It is translated as CASSEEYPPGYNEQFF.

On this clonotype itself: A clone one base away is much larger, so this may be a read error. The J gene is TRBJ2-5, the V gene TRBV7-3; 10 bases are shared with TRBD1. The CDR3 totals 14 residues. V was pared by 5 bases and J by 4 bases, with 4 bases of the junction left unmatched. The V gene's germline CDR1 is SGHTA and CDR2 FQGTGA. The chain's CDR3 is CASSATGGPETQYF. As DNA, the CDR3 is TGTGCCAGCAGCGCGACAGGGGGCCCAGAGACCCAGTACTTC.

This clonotype was counted many times. The chain carries TRBV7-2 and TRBJ1-1; TRBD1 is a possible D gene (6 bases). This CDR3 has 14 amino acids. Trimming cost V 6 bases and J 3 bases, with 14 bases left between them. Germline CDR1 reads SGHTA; CDR2 reads FQGNSA. The CDR3 here is CASSVNAGDTEAFF. The CDR3 DNA reads TGTGCCAGCAGTGTGAATGCAGGGGACACTGAAGCTTTCTTT.

This clonotype was detected many times. The genes are TRBV11-2 and TRBJ1-5; the match to TRBD1 covers 8 bases. Germline CDR1 is SGHAT and CDR2 is FQNNGV. Trimming removed 1 base from V and 5 bases from J; junction bases left unmatched: 7. The length of the CDR3 is 16 residues. Here the CDR3 DNA reads TGTGCCAGCAGCTTAGGGACAGGGTCTTCCGATCAGCCCCAGCATTTT. Translating it yields CASSLGTGSSDQPQHF.

V gene TRBV19 combines with J gene TRBJ1-2, with 7 bases lining up with TRBD1. The trim removed 6 bases at V and 2 bases at J, leaving 9 bases unmatched. From germline, CDR1 is LNHDA and CDR2 SQIVND (reference sequence). CDR3 length equals 15 residues. CDR3 in amino acids: CASRPERGRNYGYTF. DNA of the CDR3: TGTGCCAGTAGACCCGAGAGGGGGCGCAACTATGGCTACACCTTC.

The table lists this clonotype with a few counts. The CDR3 DNA sequence: TGCAGTGCGGAGGACAACGGGGAAGACACCATATATTTT. Residues: CSAEDNGEDTIYF. The rearrangement links TRBV20-1 to TRBJ1-3; weak D call: TRBD1 (5 bases). V was cut by 6 bases and J by 8 bases, with 17 bases left in between. From germline, CDR1 is DFQATT and CDR2 SNEGSKA (reference sequence). This CDR3 spans 13 amino acids.

There are a few counts of this clonotype. The CDR3 DNA sequence: TGTGCCAGCAGCCAAGGTCGAAGTACTAGCGGGGAGACCCAGTACTTC. This encodes CASSQGRSTSGETQYF. The gene calls are TRBV4-2 and TRBJ2-5, with TRBD2 matching 9 bases. The CDR3 contains 16 residues. Germline CDR1 reads LGHNA; CDR2 reads YNFKEQ. Trimming cost V 1 base and J 5 bases; bases outside gene matches: 8.

The table lists this clonotype with many counts. V is TRBV28 and J is TRBJ2-4, with 8 bases that match TRBD1. Germline lookup yields CDR1 MDHEN and CDR2 SYDVKM. CDR3 length equals 16 residues. V dropped 3 bases and J dropped 2; count of bases not matched to a gene: 6. The CDR3 region is CASSLGTGLPKNIQYF. CDR3 DNA sequence: TGTGCCAGCAGTTTGGGGACAGGTCTTCCCAAAAACATTCAGTACTTC.

This clonotype has a count of ten or more. The chain carries TRBV29-1 and TRBJ2-7; D is ambiguous. Trimming shortened V by 3 bases and J by 3 bases, and 6 bases separated the two germline ends. Looked up from germline, CDR1 is SQVTM and CDR2 is ANQGSEA. There are 11 residues in the CDR3. The DNA of the CDR3 is TGCAGCGTTGACGACCTCTACGAGCAGTACTTC. It encodes CSVDDLYEQYF.

This clonotype was observed a few times. In nucleotides, the CDR3 is TGTGCCAGCAGCCAAGAGGGGGTAGCGGGGACCGGGGAGCTGTTTTTT. Translated: CASSQEGVAGTGELFF. The V call is TRBV3-1, the J call TRBJ2-2; 8 positions match TRBD2. The CDR3 consists of 16 residues. V dropped 0 bases and J dropped 5; count of bases not matched to a gene: 5. The germline CDR1 and CDR2 sequences are LGHDT and YNNKEL (reference sequence).

This clonotype came up a few times. A much larger clone differs by one base, so this may be a read error. V usage is TRBV7-2 and J usage is TRBJ2-3; 11 bases fit TRBD2. CDR1 is SGHTA, CDR2 FQGNSA, per germline. The CDR3 length is 13 residues. V was clipped by 6 bases and J by 4 bases; unmatched bases: 0. CDR3 sequence (DNA): TGTGCCAGCAGGGGACTAGCGGCAGATACGCAGTATTTT. Amino acids: CASRGLAADTQYF.

This clonotype occurred many times. The V and J genes are TRBV29-1 and TRBJ2-1; a weak D match, TRBD2 (6 bases). The CDR3 totals 14 residues. V was clipped by 3 bases and J by 4 bases, with 13 bases between them. CDR1 is SQVTM and CDR2 is ANQGSEA in the germline V gene. CDR3 DNA sequence: TGCAGCGTTGAGTACGGGGGTTGGTACAATGAGCAGTTCTTC. Encoded protein: CSVEYGGWYNEQFF.